The T cell receptor (beta chain) under discussion was sequenced for a study of graft-versus-host responses after intestinal transplantation. Study at large: Each recipient received anti-thymocyte globulin induction, then tacrolimus and steroids for 2 to 4 years. Whole-study results and caveats: GvH clones surfaced in recipient marrow, some emerging earlier in ileum or blood.

Regarding this clone: Its antigen is as yet unknown.

With 5 bases clipped from V and 5 bases from J, the junction kept 4 bases outside the gene matches. The germline V gene has CDR1 SNHLY and CDR2 FYNNEI. This CDR3 has 14 amino acids. Sequencing used immunoSEQ multiplex PCR; TCRdb keeps in-frame clones, though not all of them. The sample consists of tens of thousands of clones, roughly nine tenths of them appearing once. V usage is TRBV2 and J usage is TRBJ1-5; 9 nucleotides align to TRBD1. The material sequenced was unstimulated CD8+ T cells sorted from spleen or lymph node cells, taken before intestinal transplant. The sequence was collected from a human donor who received an intestinal transplant. The CDR3 here is CASSPGTGYQPQHF. DNA of the CDR3: TGTGCCAGCAGTCCCGGGACAGGGTATCAGCCCCAGCATTTT.